The next 2 T cell receptor beta chains were all read from a single sample in a study of identical twins. In TCRdb, the 5' RACE reads were re-called with MiXCR into one record per CDR3 protein. This table holds roughly 250,000 distinct CDR3 sequences, 5.5% to 7% found once. These data also featured in a second study, about yellow fever vaccine responses in identical twins.

Sequenced: memory (CD45RO+) T cells sorted from blood. The receptors come from a woman between 18 and 29 years old in good health.

This clonotype was recorded once. This chain connects TRBV20-1 to TRBJ2-1; 11 nucleotides align to TRBD1. Germline loops: CDR1 DFQATT, CDR2 SNEGSKA (reference sequence). This CDR3 has 14 amino acids. J lost 6 bases, V lost 6 bases, and 7 bases had no gene match. CDR3 residues: CSADSGTGGNEQFF. Written as DNA, the CDR3 is TGCAGTGCCGATTCCGGGACAGGGGGCAATGAGCAGTTCTTC.

The J gene is TRBJ2-3, the V gene TRBV11-2; 13 nucleotides match TRBD2. Germline V gene lookup returns CDR1 SGHAT and CDR2 FQNNGV. With V trimmed by 0 bases and J by 4 bases, 10 bases remained unmatched. There are 19 residues in the CDR3. The CDR3 DNA reads as TGTGCCAGCAGCTTAGAGGTTGTGACTAGCGGGGGGAGTGCAGATACGCAGTATTTT. Amino acid sequence: CASSLEVVTSGGSADTQYF.